These T cell receptor beta chains were read from a single sample in a study of T cell repertoires in cytomegalovirus infection. What these receptors recognize is not known. TCRdb processed the reads anew with MiXCR; each CDR3 protein has one entry. The repertoire holds approximately 1,000,000 distinct CDR3 sequences, roughly 31% seen once, with over 10% in the top ten. Sequences were derived from cultured CD8+ T cells from PBMCs, sampled from culture after CMV antigen stimulation. The receptors here all came from a human donor in good health (CMV status not recorded). Some clones in this sample may be carry-over from other donors' samples. The conserved cysteine and the conserved F or W are not part of the CDR3 here.

v_call: TRBV12-3/TRBV12-4; j_call: TRBJ1-1; cdr3_aa: ASSAGQGNTEAF
v_call: TRBV20-1; j_call: TRBJ2-2; cdr3_aa: SARGWASGGLNTGELF
v_call: TRBV9; j_call: TRBJ2-3; cdr3_aa: ASSVDVDTQY
v_call: TRBV7-8; j_call: TRBJ1-6; cdr3_aa: ASSLARGSPLH
v_call: TRBV15; j_call: TRBJ2-7; cdr3_aa: ATSRVGRDSYEQY
v_call: TRBV6-5; j_call: TRBJ2-1; cdr3_aa: ASSYSTGGVSNEQF
v_call: TRBV7-9; j_call: TRBJ1-1; cdr3_aa: ASSLPVSGATGTEAF
v_call: TRBV6-6; j_call: TRBJ1-5; cdr3_aa: ASSQWDTNQPQH
v_call: TRBV7-6; j_call: TRBJ2-5; cdr3_aa: ASSLGAGPQY
v_call: TRBV7-8; j_call: TRBJ2-2; cdr3_aa: ASSLGYTGELF
v_call: TRBV7-6; j_call: TRBJ2-2; cdr3_aa: ASSLGTGTSGELF
v_call: TRBV7-8; j_call: TRBJ2-1; cdr3_aa: ASNGGGQF
v_call: TRBV15; j_call: TRBJ1-2; cdr3_aa: ATSPPGGLYGYT
v_call: TRBV6-6; j_call: TRBJ2-6; cdr3_aa: ATRGLGANVLT
v_call: TRBV10-3; j_call: TRBJ2-7; cdr3_aa: AISVDGGGTYEQY
v_call: TRBV4-3; j_call: TRBJ2-1; cdr3_aa: ASSQAGTSSYNEQF
v_call: TRBV15; j_call: TRBJ2-5; cdr3_aa: VTSGYLGETQY
v_call: TRBV7-9; j_call: TRBJ2-1; cdr3_aa: ASSFSPGTSGGARNEQF
v_call: TRBV10-3; j_call: TRBJ2-1; cdr3_aa: AISESGFGNEQF
v_call: TRBV29-1; j_call: TRBJ1-1; cdr3_aa: SAWTGTGLRDTEAF
v_call: TRBV6-2/TRBV6-3; j_call: TRBJ1-1; cdr3_aa: ASSYSEGSTEAF
v_call: TRBV10-2; j_call: TRBJ1-1; cdr3_aa: ASSRVSSLSEAF
v_call: TRBV9; j_call: TRBJ2-3; cdr3_aa: ASSLRGPGRADTQY
v_call: TRBV9; j_call: TRBJ2-1; cdr3_aa: ASSVDGGKLAEQF
v_call: TRBV7-9; j_call: TRBJ2-3; cdr3_aa: ASSLGFHSTDTQY
v_call: TRBV5-5; j_call: TRBJ1-2; cdr3_aa: ASRGEEGANYGYT
v_call: TRBV12-3/TRBV12-4; j_call: TRBJ1-1; cdr3_aa: ASSQDRGVAEAF
v_call: TRBV24-1; j_call: TRBJ2-3; cdr3_aa: ATSDLPPLAGGTHTQY
v_call: TRBV7-2; j_call: TRBJ2-5; cdr3_aa: ASSSRGGPYTETQY
v_call: TRBV7-9; j_call: TRBJ1-6; cdr3_aa: ASSLVRSNSPLH
v_call: TRBV7-6; j_call: TRBJ2-7; cdr3_aa: ASSSGTGLSSYEQY
v_call: TRBV10-3; j_call: TRBJ1-1; cdr3_aa: AISEGGARATEAF
v_call: TRBV10-3; j_call: TRBJ1-2; cdr3_aa: AIMGGVSDGYT
v_call: TRBV27; j_call: TRBJ2-1; cdr3_aa: ASSLSYNGLAGGYNEQF
v_call: TRBV5-5; j_call: TRBJ1-1; cdr3_aa: ASRPGTEGGSTEAF
v_call: TRBV7-4; j_call: TRBJ1-4; cdr3_aa: ASSLIQGATNEKLF
v_call: TRBV6-1; j_call: TRBJ1-6; cdr3_aa: ASSGPGYSYNSPLH
v_call: TRBV6-1; j_call: TRBJ2-2; cdr3_aa: ASMHGELF
v_call: TRBV2; j_call: TRBJ2-5; cdr3_aa: ASNLEGGPETQY
v_call: TRBV19; j_call: TRBJ1-1; cdr3_aa: VVVGRGDTEAF
v_call: TRBV7-9; j_call: TRBJ1-2; cdr3_aa: ASSLTGGKMRGYT